This record covers a single TCR beta chain. Its antigen is not identified. The V gene lost 8 bases and the J gene lost 5 bases, with 19 bases spanning the gap. This CDR3 is 14 amino acids long. The data belong to a study of CD8 T cells in ankylosing spondylitis. The study, taken as a whole, reports: There were earlier reports of some motif variants in reactive arthritis synovial fluid and blood.

TCRdb ran MiXCR on the 5' RACE reads and lists one entry per CDR3 protein. This table has a few hundred thousand distinct CDR3 sequences, 20% to 25% appearing once. V usage is TRBV12-3 or TRBV12-4 and J usage is TRBJ2-7, with TRBD1 as a possible D gene (5 bases). Sequenced material: blood, either unsorted or a sorted T cell fraction (not recorded which). The source is a male donor with ankylosing spondylitis or in good health (not recorded which). The CDR3, as DNA: TGTGCCAGCGTGAAGGGGTTCGTCCGGGACGAGCAGTACTTC. Amino acids: CASVKGFVRDEQYF.